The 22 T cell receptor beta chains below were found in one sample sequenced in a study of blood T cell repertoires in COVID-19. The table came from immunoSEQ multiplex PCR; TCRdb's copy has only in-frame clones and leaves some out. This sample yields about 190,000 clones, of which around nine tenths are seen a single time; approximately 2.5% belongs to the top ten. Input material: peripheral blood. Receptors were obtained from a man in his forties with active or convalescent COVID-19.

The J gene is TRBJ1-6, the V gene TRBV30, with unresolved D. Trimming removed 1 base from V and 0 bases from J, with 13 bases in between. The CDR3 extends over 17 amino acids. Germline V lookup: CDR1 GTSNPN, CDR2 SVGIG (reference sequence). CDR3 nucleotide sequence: TGTGCCTGGAGTGGTCAGGCGGGGAGCTCCTATAATTCACCCCTCCACTTT. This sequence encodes CAWSGQAGSSYNSPLHF.

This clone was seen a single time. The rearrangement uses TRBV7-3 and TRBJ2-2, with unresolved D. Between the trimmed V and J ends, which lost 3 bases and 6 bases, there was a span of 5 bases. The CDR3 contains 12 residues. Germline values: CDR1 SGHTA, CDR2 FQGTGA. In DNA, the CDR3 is TGTGCCAGCAGCTTGGGCGCCGGGGAGCTGTTTTTT. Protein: CASSLGAGELFF.

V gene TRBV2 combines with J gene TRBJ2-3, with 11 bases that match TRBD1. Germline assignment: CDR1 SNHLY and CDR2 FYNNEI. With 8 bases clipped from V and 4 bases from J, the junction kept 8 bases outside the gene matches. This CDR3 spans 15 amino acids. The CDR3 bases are TGTGCCAGCTTATCCGGGACAGGGGGTCCAGATACGCAGTATTTT. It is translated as CASLSGTGGPDTQYF.

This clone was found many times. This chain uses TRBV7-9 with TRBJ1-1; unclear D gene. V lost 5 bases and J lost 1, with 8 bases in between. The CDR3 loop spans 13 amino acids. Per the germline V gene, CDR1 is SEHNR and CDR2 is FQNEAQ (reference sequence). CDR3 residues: CASSLDKNTEAFF. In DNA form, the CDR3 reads TGTGCCAGCAGCCTCGACAAGAACACTGAAGCTTTCTTT.

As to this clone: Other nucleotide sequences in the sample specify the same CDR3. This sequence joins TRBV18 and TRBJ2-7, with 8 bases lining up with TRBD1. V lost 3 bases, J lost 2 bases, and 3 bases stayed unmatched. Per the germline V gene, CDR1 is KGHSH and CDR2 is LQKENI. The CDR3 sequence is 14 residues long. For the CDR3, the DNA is TGTGCCAGCTCACCCGGGACAGGCACCTACGAGCAGTACTTC. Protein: CASSPGTGTYEQYF.

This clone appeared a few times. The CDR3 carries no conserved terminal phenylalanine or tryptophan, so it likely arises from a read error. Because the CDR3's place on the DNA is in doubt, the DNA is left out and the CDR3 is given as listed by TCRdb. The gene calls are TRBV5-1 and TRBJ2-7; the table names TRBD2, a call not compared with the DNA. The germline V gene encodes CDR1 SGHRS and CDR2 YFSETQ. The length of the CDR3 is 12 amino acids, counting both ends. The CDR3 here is CASSSLMAGGPL.

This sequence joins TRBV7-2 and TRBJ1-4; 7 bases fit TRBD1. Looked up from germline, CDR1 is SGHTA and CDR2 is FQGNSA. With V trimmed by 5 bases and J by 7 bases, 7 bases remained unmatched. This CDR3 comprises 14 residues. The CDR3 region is CASSPRAGGEKLFF. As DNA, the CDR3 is TGTGCCAGCAGCCCGCGGGCAGGGGGTGAAAAACTGTTTTTT.

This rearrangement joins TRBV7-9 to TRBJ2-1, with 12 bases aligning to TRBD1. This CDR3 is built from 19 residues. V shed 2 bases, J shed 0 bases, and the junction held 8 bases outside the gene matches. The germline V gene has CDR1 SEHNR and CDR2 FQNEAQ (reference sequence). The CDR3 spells CASSLFGTGGISSYNEQFF. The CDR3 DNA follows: TGTGCCAGCAGCTTATTTGGGACAGGGGGCATCAGCTCCTACAATGAGCAGTTCTTC.

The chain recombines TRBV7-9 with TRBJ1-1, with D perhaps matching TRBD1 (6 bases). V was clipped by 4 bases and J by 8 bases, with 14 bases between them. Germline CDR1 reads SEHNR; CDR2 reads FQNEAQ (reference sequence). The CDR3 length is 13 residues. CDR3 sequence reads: CASSSSYRVEAFF. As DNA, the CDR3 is TGTGCCAGCAGCTCTTCTTACAGGGTGGAAGCTTTCTTT. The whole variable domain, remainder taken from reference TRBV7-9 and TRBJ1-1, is DTGVSQNPRHKITKRGQNVTFRCDPISEHNRLYWYRQTLGQGPEFLTYFQNEAQLEKSRLLSDRFSAERPKGSFSTLEIQRTEQGDSAMYLCASSSSYRVEAFFGQGTRLTVV.

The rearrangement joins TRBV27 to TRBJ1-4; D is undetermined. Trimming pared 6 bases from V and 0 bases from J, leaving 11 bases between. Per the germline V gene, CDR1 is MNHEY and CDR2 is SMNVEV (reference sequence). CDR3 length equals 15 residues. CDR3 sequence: CASRYISTTNEKLFF. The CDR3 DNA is TGTGCCAGCAGATATATTAGTACAACTAATGAAAAACTGTTTTTT.

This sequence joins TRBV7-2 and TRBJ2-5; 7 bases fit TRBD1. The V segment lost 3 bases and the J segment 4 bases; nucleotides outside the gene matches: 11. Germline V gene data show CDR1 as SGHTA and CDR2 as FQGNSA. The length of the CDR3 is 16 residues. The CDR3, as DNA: TGTGCCAGCAGCTTCCCCGATACAGGGGTTCGAGAGACCCAGTACTTC. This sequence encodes CASSFPDTGVRETQYF.

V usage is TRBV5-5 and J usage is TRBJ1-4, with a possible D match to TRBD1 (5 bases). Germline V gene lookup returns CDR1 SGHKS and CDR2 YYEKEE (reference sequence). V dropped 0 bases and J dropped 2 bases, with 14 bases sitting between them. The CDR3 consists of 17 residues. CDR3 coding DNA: TGTGCCAGCAGCTTGGCCCCCCAGGGAAGGACTAATGAAAAACTGTTTTTT. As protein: CASSLAPQGRTNEKLFF.

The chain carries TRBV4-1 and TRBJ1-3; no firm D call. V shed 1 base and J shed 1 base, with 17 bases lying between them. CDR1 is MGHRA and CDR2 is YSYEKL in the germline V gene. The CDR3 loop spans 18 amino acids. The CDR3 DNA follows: TGCGCCAGCAGCCAAGTCCCCACCTGGGGAGGGTCTGGAAACACCATATATTTT. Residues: CASSQVPTWGGSGNTIYF.

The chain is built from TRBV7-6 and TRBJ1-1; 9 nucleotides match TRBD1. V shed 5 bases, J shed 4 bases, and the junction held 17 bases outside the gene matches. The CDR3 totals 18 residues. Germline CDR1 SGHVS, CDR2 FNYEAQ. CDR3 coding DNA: TGTGCCAGCAGCCCGCACAACAGACAGGGGGACATCTTCACTGAAGCTTTCTTT. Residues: CASSPHNRQGDIFTEAFF.

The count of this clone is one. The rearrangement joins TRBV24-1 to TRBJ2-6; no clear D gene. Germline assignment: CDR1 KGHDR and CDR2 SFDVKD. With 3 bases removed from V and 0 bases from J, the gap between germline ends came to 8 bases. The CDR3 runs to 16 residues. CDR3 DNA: TGTGCCACCAGTGATGCAGGCATCTCTGGGGCCAACGTCCTGACTTTC. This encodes CATSDAGISGANVLTF.

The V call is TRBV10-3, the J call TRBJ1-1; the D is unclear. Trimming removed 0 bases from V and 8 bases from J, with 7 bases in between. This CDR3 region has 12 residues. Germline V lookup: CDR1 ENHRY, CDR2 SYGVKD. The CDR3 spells CAISESSREAFF. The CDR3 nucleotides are TGTGCCATCAGTGAGTCGAGCAGGGAAGCTTTCTTT.

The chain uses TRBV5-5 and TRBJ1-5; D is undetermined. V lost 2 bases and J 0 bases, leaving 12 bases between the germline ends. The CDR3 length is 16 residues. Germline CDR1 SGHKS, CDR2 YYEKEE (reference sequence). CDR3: CASSFDGGDSNQPQHF. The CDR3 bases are TGTGCCAGCAGCTTCGACGGAGGCGATAGCAATCAGCCCCAGCATTTT.

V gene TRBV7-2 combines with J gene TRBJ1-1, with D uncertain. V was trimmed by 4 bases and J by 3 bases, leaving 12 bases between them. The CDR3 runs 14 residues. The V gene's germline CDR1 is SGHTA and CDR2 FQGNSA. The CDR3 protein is CASSSGYLDTEAFF. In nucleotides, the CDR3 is TGTGCCAGCAGCTCGGGGTATCTGGACACTGAAGCTTTCTTT.

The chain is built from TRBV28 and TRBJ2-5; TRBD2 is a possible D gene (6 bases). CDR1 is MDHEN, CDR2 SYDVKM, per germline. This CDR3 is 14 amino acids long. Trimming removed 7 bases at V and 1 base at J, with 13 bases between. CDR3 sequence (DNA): TGTGCCAGCACAGCCACGGGGGTCCAAGAGACCCAGTACTTC. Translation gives CASTATGVQETQYF.

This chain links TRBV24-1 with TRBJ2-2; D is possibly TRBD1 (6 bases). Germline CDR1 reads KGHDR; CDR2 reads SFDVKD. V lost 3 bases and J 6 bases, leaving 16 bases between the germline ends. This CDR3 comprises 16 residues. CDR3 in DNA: TGTGCCACCAGTGATGTACAGGGTACCCCTTCCGGGGAGCTGTTTTTT. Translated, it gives CATSDVQGTPSGELFF.

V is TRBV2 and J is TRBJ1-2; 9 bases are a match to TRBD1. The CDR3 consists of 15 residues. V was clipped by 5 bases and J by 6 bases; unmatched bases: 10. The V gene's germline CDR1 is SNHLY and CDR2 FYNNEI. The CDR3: CASSLQGADTDGYTF. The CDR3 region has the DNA TGTGCCAGCAGTCTACAGGGGGCGGATACGGATGGCTACACCTTC.

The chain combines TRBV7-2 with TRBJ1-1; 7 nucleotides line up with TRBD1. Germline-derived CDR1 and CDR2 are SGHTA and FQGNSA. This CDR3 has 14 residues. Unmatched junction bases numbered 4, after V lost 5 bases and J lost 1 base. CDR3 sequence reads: CASSPRQGNTEAFF. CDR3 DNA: TGTGCCAGCAGCCCCCGACAGGGGAACACTGAAGCTTTCTTT. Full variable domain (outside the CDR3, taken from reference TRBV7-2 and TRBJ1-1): GAGVSQSPSNKVTEKGKDVELRCDPISGHTALYWYRQSLGQGLEFLIYFQGNSAPDKSGLPSDRFSAERTGGSVSTLTIQRTQQEDSAVYLCASSPRQGNTEAFFGQGTRLTVV.